This T cell receptor (beta chain) was sequenced in a study of T cells after yellow fever vaccination (dated by TCRdb to the late 2010s). Regarding the study in general: Libraries from fractions with low cell numbers were prepared with the SMART-Seq v4 Ultra Low Input RNA kit. To follow T-cell clones before and after both primary and booster YFV17D yellow fever vaccination, bulk TCR alpha and beta repertoires underwent longitudinal sequencing. Blood was drawn at multiple timepoints before and after primary and secondary immunization, with bulk PBMC replicates and cell subsets isolated. Two healthy male donors, one aged 18 to 30 and one aged 30 to 40 years, made up the cohort. The study at large found these results: FACS-sorted repertoires could contain abundant contaminating clonotypes from the bulk population, so computational filtering was required. Only a couple of donors were included in the study, so the extent to which the findings can be generalized is limited. Compared with the primary T-cell response, the secondary T-cell response was weaker but faster, peaking on day 5 rather than day 15. A small fraction of clonotypes appeared in both the CD4 and CD8 compartments, likely as a result of convergent recombination. Most clones expanded after primary vaccination were re-detected after the booster (around 96% of CD4 and approximately 85% of CD8), suggesting broad memory maintenance.

Points on this clonotype: It has no known antigen specificity. Base qualities are not recorded, but no much larger clone differs from it by a single base.

TCR cDNA was synthesized by 5'RACE template switching, which introduced a universal primer site and unique molecular identifiers. Priming for cDNA synthesis came from both the TCR alpha and TCR beta constant segments. Library amplification used two PCR steps, and the second PCR step added sample barcodes and sequencing adapters. Sequencing of the libraries was done on either Illumina HiSeq 2500 (2x100 bp) or NovaSeq (2x150 bp). The source study handled its data this way. Demultiplexing of reads and collapsing into UMI consensus sequences were performed with MIGEC, and V(D)J alignment was carried out with MiXCR. Using edgeR on replicate PBMC samples, clonotypes were called vaccine-responding if FDR was below 0.01 and the log2 fold change was above 5 up to day 15. Bulk clonotypes were assigned CD4 or CD8 identity according to which sequenced CD4 or CD8 repertoire held them at higher abundance. TCRdb reran the public reads through fastp at Q25 and MiXCR, keeping productive beta chains. Identical CDR3 proteins give one entry, which carries the most common genes and DNA. The V and J calls come from TCRdb's annotation, not from the publication. In this sample the table shows some 560,000 distinct CDR3 sequences, 15% to 20% of which occur a single time. The ten largest clones represent 14% of the sample.

The treatment or condition label, read with the paper, signifies: live attenuated yellow fever vaccine strain. At each blood-draw timepoint, two biological replicates of bulk PBMCs were collected. PBMCs were isolated from peripheral blood using a standard Ficoll-Paque protocol. TriZol was used to extract RNA from bulk PBMCs, CD4 and CD8 fractions, and dextramer-positive and dextramer-negative fractions. The CDR1 and CDR2 encoded by the germline V gene are SGHRS and YFSETQ. From the cysteine up to the phenylalanine, the CDR3 has a length of 13 residues. This entry keeps only the CDR3 DNA: 39 bases, framed from base 1. Cut back by 6 bases and 5 bases, the V and J ends lie 14 bases apart.

This material consisted of PBMCs, taken 15 days after the yellow fever booster vaccination. The TCR comes from a man aged 30-40 years who received the YFV17D yellow fever vaccine. This sequence uses TRBV5-1 and TRBJ2-5; the D gene is perhaps TRBD2, on 5 matching bases. CDR3 sequence: CASTREAGETQYF. The base sequence is TGCGCCAGCACACGGGAAGCCGGGGAGACCCAGTACTTC. Reference TRBV5-1 and TRBJ2-5 proteins supply the regions before and after the CDR3; the full variable domain is: KAGVTQTPRYLIKTRGQQVTLSCSPISGHRSVSWYQQTPGQGLQFLFEYFSETQRNKGNFPGRFSGRQFSNSRSEMNVSTLELGDSALYLCASTREAGETQYFGPGTRLLVL.